Listed below are T cell receptor beta chains from one sample, sequenced in a study of T cells after yellow fever vaccination. TCRdb recomputed calls from the 5' RACE reads with MiXCR, one row per CDR3 protein. The data contain a few hundred thousand distinct CDR3 sequences, about 3% of them singletons. The input for sequencing was CD4+ T cells sorted from PBMCs, taken 10 days after the yellow fever booster vaccination. Receptors originate from a man aged 18 to 29 who received the YFV17D yellow fever vaccine. Both conserved end residues are part of each CDR3. Fields, in order: CDR3 length, V gene, D gene, clone size, J gene, CDR3 protein, CDR3 DNA. D genes are given only for firm matches. Clone size is not always given. Where it is, it says once, few, many or a class for expanded clones.

>14|TRBV12-3/TRBV12-4|NA|many|TRBJ1-5
CASSLRTEHDPQHF
TGTGCCAGCAGTTTAAGGACGGAGCATGACCCCCAGCATTTT
>13|TRBV5-1|NA|many|TRBJ2-5
CASSLKGQETQYF
TGCGCCAGCAGCTTGAAGGGCCAAGAGACCCAGTACTTC
>14|TRBV29-1|NA|NA|TRBJ1-1
CSVSPWGANAEAFF
TGCAGCGTTTCTCCTTGGGGGGCGAACGCTGAAGCTTTCTTT
>13|TRBV2|NA|few|TRBJ1-2
CASTLLGGFGYTF
TGTGCCAGCACCCTCTTAGGGGGTTTCGGCTACACCTTC
>15|TRBV5-1|TRBD1|NA|TRBJ1-5
CASSLGTGGGQPQHF
TGCGCCAGCAGCTTGGGGACAGGGGGTGGACAGCCCCAGCATTTT
>13|TRBV25-1|NA|few|TRBJ2-5
CASSVRGMETQYF
TGTGCCAGCAGCGTACGGGGTATGGAGACCCAGTACTTC
>12|TRBV5-1|NA|many|TRBJ2-5
CASSIGQETQYF
TGCGCCAGCAGCATAGGCCAAGAGACCCAGTACTTC
>14|TRBV7-2|NA|many|TRBJ2-3
CASSPAGRSDTQYF
TGTGCCAGCAGCCCCGCCGGGAGATCAGATACGCAGTATTTT
>13|TRBV9|NA|few|TRBJ2-1
CASSVGSGNEQFF
TGTGCCAGCAGCGTAGGATCCGGCAATGAGCAGTTCTTC
>16|TRBV3-1|NA|few|TRBJ1-5
CASSQSSPGSSQPQHF
TGTGCCAGCAGCCAAAGCAGCCCTGGGTCCAGTCAGCCCCAGCATTTT
>13|TRBV19|TRBD1|NA|TRBJ1-5
CATLTFSDRGEHF
TGTGCCACCCTCACATTCTCGGACAGGGGGGAGCATTTT
>13|TRBV10-3|NA|many|TRBJ1-2
CAISDTAPFGYTF
TGTGCCATCAGTGACACAGCCCCCTTCGGCTACACCTTC
>16|TRBV18|TRBD1|NA|TRBJ2-4
CASSPPGQGSQNIQYF
TGTGCCAGCTCACCACCCGGACAGGGGAGCCAAAACATTCAGTACTTC
>13|TRBV6-2/TRBV6-3|NA|few|TRBJ2-7
CASSSRPSYEQYF
TGTGCCAGCAGTTCAAGGCCTTCCTACGAGCAGTACTTC
>14|TRBV7-9|NA|few|TRBJ1-4
CASSLDPRAIKLFF
TGTGCCAGCAGCTTAGATCCAAGGGCCATAAAACTGTTTTTT
>13|TRBV4-3|NA|many|TRBJ2-1
CASSRRGGNEQFF
TGCGCCAGCAGCCGAAGGGGTGGGAATGAGCAGTTCTTC
>13|TRBV7-2|NA|many|TRBJ2-1
CASRVNLNTEQFF
TGTGCCAGCAGGGTGAATTTGAATACTGAGCAGTTCTTC
>14|TRBV4-1|TRBD1|many|TRBJ1-2
CASSQPGTGSGYTF
TGCGCCAGCAGCCAGCCCGGGACAGGGTCCGGCTACACCTTC
>15|TRBV6-2/TRBV6-3|TRBD1|few|TRBJ1-6
CASSLRTGLNSPLHF
TGTGCCAGCAGTCTTAGGACAGGTTTGAATTCACCCCTCCACTTT
>15|TRBV24-1|TRBD2|many|TRBJ2-5
CATSDSAGGGETQYF
TGTGCCACCAGTGATTCCGCGGGCGGGGGGGAGACCCAGTACTTC
>15|TRBV5-1|TRBD2|many|TRBJ2-1
CASSFRSGGYNEQFF
TGCGCCAGCAGCTTTCGTAGCGGGGGGTACAATGAGCAGTTCTTC
>13|TRBV5-1|NA|NA|TRBJ2-1
CASSLWGYNEQFF
TGCGCCAGCAGCTTGTGGGGCTACAATGAGCAGTTCTTC
>16|TRBV4-2|TRBD2|NA|TRBJ2-3
CASSRSGGDVADTQYF
TGTGCCAGCAGCCGCAGCGGGGGGGACGTCGCAGATACGCAGTATTTT
>14|TRBV10-3|NA|many|TRBJ1-2
CAIKEGRPSYGYTF
TGTGCCATCAAGGAAGGGCGGCCTAGTTATGGCTACACCTTC
>12|TRBV5-1|NA|many|TRBJ1-1
CASRFGNGEAFF
TGCGCCAGCAGGTTTGGGAACGGTGAAGCTTTCTTT
>13|TRBV12-3/TRBV12-4|NA|many|TRBJ1-5
CASSSPGPQPQHF
TGTGCCAGCAGTTCCCCGGGTCCACAGCCCCAGCATTTT
>13|TRBV5-1|NA|NA|TRBJ1-1
CASSRGRDTEAFF
TGCGCCAGCAGCCGCGGACGAGACACTGAAGCTTTCTTT
>14|TRBV12-3/TRBV12-4|NA|many|TRBJ2-4
CASSPEGHLDPSYF
TGTGCCAGCAGTCCCGAGGGACACTTGGACCCCTCGTACTTC
>14|TRBV19|TRBD1|few|TRBJ1-2
CASSNGQASYGYTF
TGTGCCAGTAGTAACGGACAGGCTTCCTATGGCTACACCTTC
>14|TRBV7-2|NA|many|TRBJ2-3
CASSRGGYTDTQYF
TGTGCCAGCAGCCGAGGGGGGTACACAGATACGCAGTATTTT
>19|TRBV28|TRBD1|NA|TRBJ1-1
CASSLFPKWDSLMNTEAFF
TGTGCCAGCAGTTTATTTCCGAAATGGGACAGCCTCATGAACACTGAAGCTTTCTTT
>16|TRBV4-2|NA|few|TRBJ2-3
CASSRLTTGGTDTQYF
TGTGCCAGCAGCCGCCTGACGACGGGGGGCACAGATACGCAGTATTTT
>15|TRBV6-5|TRBD1|many|TRBJ1-4
CASSPGDRDNEKLFF
TGTGCCAGCAGTCCGGGGGACAGAGATAATGAAAAACTGTTTTTT
>19|TRBV24-1|TRBD2|few|TRBJ2-3
CATSGATGTSGGGKDTQYF
TGTGCCACCAGTGGCGCGACCGGGACTAGCGGGGGGGGTAAAGATACGCAGTATTTT
>16|TRBV27|NA|few|TRBJ2-3
CASSFENRLGADTQYF
TGTGCCAGCAGTTTCGAGAACCGATTGGGCGCGGATACGCAGTATTTT
>12|TRBV19|NA|NA|TRBJ1-2
CASSMENYGYTF
TGTGCCAGTAGTATGGAGAACTATGGCTACACCTTC